The 15 T cell receptor beta chains listed next were all sequenced from one sample in a study of cytomegalovirus exposure and HLA in healthy donors (TCRdb year 2017). The library was built by means of the immunoSEQ multiplex PCR assay. TCRdb obtained this table from immuneACCESS and retained in-frame rearrangements with V and J assigned. These tables miss some clones; where compared with another copy, unresolved V genes account for less than half of the shortfall, and the remainder is unexplained. The sample has about 330,000 clones on record, around 90% of them singletons. Over 1% of the sample lies in the top ten. Sequencing was done on a sample of PBMCs. The receptor set was obtained from a woman aged 30 to 39 in good health and CMV-seropositive.

The chain employs TRBV28 and TRBJ1-5; perhaps TRBD1 as D (5 bases). CDR3 length equals 13 residues. The germline V gene encodes CDR1 MDHEN and CDR2 SYDVKM. V dropped 7 bases and J dropped 7 bases, with 14 bases sitting between them. CDR3 sequence: CASTTAGKQPQHF. CDR3 bases: TGTGCCAGCACTACCGCAGGGAAACAGCCCCAGCATTTT.

CDR3 coding DNA: TGTGCCAGCAGCTTTGGGGCTAGCGGGGAGACCCAGTACTTC. Translated, it gives CASSFGASGETQYF. The rearrangement links TRBV7-7 to TRBJ2-5; the match to TRBD2 covers 8 bases. Germline V gene sequence: CDR1 SSHAT, CDR2 FNYEAQ (reference sequence). The length of the CDR3 is 14 residues. V gave up 3 bases and J gave up 5 bases; unmatched junction bases: 5.

The rearrangement joins TRBV6-6 to TRBJ1-5, with D unresolved. The V end lost 1 base, the J end lost 5 bases, and 15 bases lay between the germline ends. Germline assignment: CDR1 MNHNY and CDR2 SVGAGI (reference sequence). The CDR3 runs 16 residues. The chain's CDR3 is CASSYWAGGRDQPQHF. CDR3 coding DNA: TGTGCCAGCAGTTACTGGGCGGGCGGTAGGGATCAGCCCCAGCATTTT.

This chain connects TRBV28 to TRBJ1-1; TRBD1 is a possible D gene (5 bases). V lost 1 base to trimming and J lost 8 bases, with 8 bases between them. CDR1 and CDR2 from the germline V gene are MDHEN and SYDVKM. The CDR3 covers 12 residues. The CDR3 coding sequence is TGTGCCAGCAGTTTATATCCAGGGGAAGCTTTCTTT. Protein product: CASSLYPGEAFF.

The genes are TRBV7-2 and TRBJ2-2, with a weak D call TRBD2 (5 bases). Germline CDR1 is SGHTA and CDR2 is FQGNSA. Trimming removed 5 bases from V and 0 bases from J, with 13 bases in between. The CDR3 loop spans 16 amino acids. For the CDR3, the DNA is TGTGCCAGCAGCCCCCGAGGGATCGCGAACACCGGGGAGCTGTTTTTT. Its protein product is CASSPRGIANTGELFF.

This clone appeared once. V gene TRBV6-6 combines with J gene TRBJ1-3; TRBD1 matches 7 bases. CDR3 length: 14 residues. Germline values: CDR1 MNHNY, CDR2 SVGAGI (reference sequence). Losses at the gene ends were 5 bases for V and 7 bases for J; bases not matched to a gene: 8. The CDR3 bases are TGTGCCAGCAGTATTACAGGGGTTGGCAACACCATATATTTT. Amino acid sequence: CASSITGVGNTIYF.

This sequence joins TRBV23-1 and TRBJ2-1, with 10 bases identical to TRBD2. Being an ORF, TRBV23-1 has a function that is uncertain. CDR3 length: 15 amino acids. The V and J ends lost 4 bases and 8 bases, in that order; junction bases with no gene match: 8. In nucleotides, the CDR3 is TGCGCCAGCAGTCCTTGGCTAGCGGGAGTCGATGAGCAGTTCTTC. Its translation: CASSPWLAGVDEQFF.

CDR3 DNA: TGTGCCAGCAGACCCAGGGGGACGAGAAATGAGCAGTTCTTC. Its protein is CASRPRGTRNEQFF. The V call is TRBV6-5, the J call TRBJ2-1; 7 bases line up with TRBD1. V was clipped by 6 bases and J by 7 bases; unmatched bases: 9. The CDR3 is made up of 14 amino acids. Germline lookup yields CDR1 MNHEY and CDR2 SVGAGI.

The J gene is TRBJ2-3, the V gene TRBV5-6, with 8 bases matching TRBD2. CDR1 and CDR2 from the germline V gene are SGHDT and YYEEEE. J lost 2 bases, V lost 4 bases, and 9 bases had no gene match. CDR3 length: 16 amino acids. The CDR3 here is CASSGPGTRLTDTQYF. The CDR3 bases are TGTGCCAGCAGCGGGCCCGGGACTAGACTCACAGATACGCAGTATTTT.

The J gene is TRBJ2-1, the V gene TRBV29-1; tentative D call: TRBD1 (5 bases). Germline V gene lookup returns CDR1 SQVTM and CDR2 ANQGSEA. The CDR3 contains 13 residues. V was cut by 1 base and J by 6 bases, with 10 bases left in between. DNA of the CDR3: TGCAGCGTTGAAGTGGGTAGGGGCAATGAGCAGTTCTTC. This encodes CSVEVGRGNEQFF.

V is TRBV5-1 and J is TRBJ2-7; D is possibly TRBD1 or TRBD2 (5 bases each). Between the trimmed V and J ends, which lost 0 bases and 3 bases, there was a span of 10 bases. This CDR3 is 14 amino acids long. Germline V gives CDR1 SGHRS, CDR2 YFSETQ. Here the CDR3 reads CASSLGGVGYEQYF. The CDR3 DNA reads TGCGCCAGCAGCTTGGGAGGGGTCGGCTACGAGCAGTACTTC.

The rearrangement uses TRBV6-1 and TRBJ2-7; TRBD1 agrees at 8 bases. CDR1 MNHNS and CDR2 SASEGT come from the germline V gene. There are 15 residues in the CDR3. J was trimmed by 2 bases and V by 6 bases; bases with no gene match: 9. CDR3 residues: CASRGTGGSTYEQYF. CDR3 nucleotides: TGTGCCAGCAGAGGCACAGGGGGTTCAACCTACGAGCAGTACTTC.

This sequence joins TRBV6-5 and TRBJ2-5; D remains unclear. From germline, CDR1 is MNHEY and CDR2 SVGAGI. The length of the CDR3 is 11 residues. Between the trimmed V and J ends, which lost 6 bases and 5 bases, there was a span of 7 bases. The CDR3 spells CASSQGETQYF. CDR3 in DNA: TGTGCCAGCAGCCAAGGGGAGACCCAGTACTTC.

The rearrangement links TRBV28 to TRBJ2-3; 10 bases line up with TRBD2. There are 17 residues in the CDR3. V lost 1 base to trimming and J lost 1 base; unmatched junction nucleotides: 5. Germline CDR1 and CDR2: MDHEN and SYDVKM. The CDR3 DNA reads TGTGCCAGCAGTTTATACCCCGGGACTAGCGGCACAGATACGCAGTATTTT. Protein: CASSLYPGTSGTDTQYF.

The V gene is TRBV6-4, the J gene TRBJ2-1, with 9 positions matching TRBD1. V shed 10 bases, J shed 3 bases, and the junction held 4 bases outside the gene matches. Looked up from germline, CDR1 is MRHNA and CDR2 is SNTAGT. The CDR3 sequence is 13 residues long. The CDR3, as DNA: TGTGCCACGTCGGGACAGGGCTACAATGAGCAGTTCTTC. This translates into CATSGQGYNEQFF.